The clone carrying this T cell receptor (beta chain) has a single count. Measured with immunoSEQ multiplex PCR; TCRdb has only the in-frame clones, and not every one. The sample shows roughly 96,000 clones, about 92% of them seen only once. V lost 7 bases to trimming and J lost 5 bases, with 12 bases between them. The CDR3 extends over 13 amino acids. CDR1 MNHEY and CDR2 SMNVEV come from the germline V gene (reference sequence). Stated time point: cycle 4 day 1 (C4D1), after more than 5 weeks of nivolumab. Relapses following autologous stem cell transplantation were seen in all patients, with brentuximab vedotin exposure varying. This sample was taken from a study of PD-1 blockade in classical Hodgkin lymphoma. Study overall: Patients had nivolumab dosed at 3 mg/kg, delivered intravenously every 2 weeks.

The specimen comprised peripheral blood mononuclear cells (PBMCs), sampled before the fourth cycle of nivolumab. The TCR comes from a human donor with classical Hodgkin lymphoma. The V call is TRBV27, the J call TRBJ2-1, with D perhaps TRBD2 (5 bases). The CDR3 loop reads CASTTTRDNEQFF. Written as DNA, the CDR3 is TGTGCCAGCACAACTACTAGGGACAATGAGCAGTTCTTC.